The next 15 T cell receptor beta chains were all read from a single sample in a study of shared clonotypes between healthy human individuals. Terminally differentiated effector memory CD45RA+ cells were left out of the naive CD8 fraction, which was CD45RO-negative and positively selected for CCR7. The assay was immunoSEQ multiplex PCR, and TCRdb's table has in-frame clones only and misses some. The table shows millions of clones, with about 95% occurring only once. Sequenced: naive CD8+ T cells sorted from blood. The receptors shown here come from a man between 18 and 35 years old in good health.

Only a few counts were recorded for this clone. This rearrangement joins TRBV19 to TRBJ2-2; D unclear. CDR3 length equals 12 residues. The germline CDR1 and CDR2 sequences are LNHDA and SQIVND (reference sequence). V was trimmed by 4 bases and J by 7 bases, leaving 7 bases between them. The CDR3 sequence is CASSRGGGELFF. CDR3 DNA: TGTGCCAGTAGTAGGGGTGGCGGGGAGCTGTTTTTT.

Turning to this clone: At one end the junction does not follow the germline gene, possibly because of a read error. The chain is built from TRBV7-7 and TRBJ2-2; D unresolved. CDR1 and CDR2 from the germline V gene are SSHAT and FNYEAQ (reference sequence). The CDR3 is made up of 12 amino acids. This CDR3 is CASSSSTGELFF. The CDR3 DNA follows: TGTGCTAGCAGCTCATCAACCGGGGAGCTGTTTTTT.

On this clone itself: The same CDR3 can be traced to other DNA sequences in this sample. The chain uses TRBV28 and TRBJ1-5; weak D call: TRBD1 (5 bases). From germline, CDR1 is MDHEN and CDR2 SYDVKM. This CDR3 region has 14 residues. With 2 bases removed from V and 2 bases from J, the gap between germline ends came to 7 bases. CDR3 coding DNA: TGTGCCAGCAGTTTAAGGGGCCGCAATCAGCCCCAGCATTTT. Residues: CASSLRGRNQPQHF.

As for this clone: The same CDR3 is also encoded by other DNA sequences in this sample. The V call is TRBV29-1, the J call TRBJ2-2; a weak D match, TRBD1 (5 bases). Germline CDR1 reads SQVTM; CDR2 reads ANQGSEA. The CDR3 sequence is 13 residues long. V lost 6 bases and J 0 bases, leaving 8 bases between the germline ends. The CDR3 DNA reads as TGCAGCGTCCTGACAGCGAACACCGGGGAGCTGTTTTTT. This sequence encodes CSVLTANTGELFF.

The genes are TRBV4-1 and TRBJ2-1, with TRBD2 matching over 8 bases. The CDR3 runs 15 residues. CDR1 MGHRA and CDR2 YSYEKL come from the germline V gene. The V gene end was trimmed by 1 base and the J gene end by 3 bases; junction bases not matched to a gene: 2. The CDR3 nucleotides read TGCGCCAGCAGCCAAGTGACTAGCGACTACAATGAGCAGTTCTTC. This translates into CASSQVTSDYNEQFF.

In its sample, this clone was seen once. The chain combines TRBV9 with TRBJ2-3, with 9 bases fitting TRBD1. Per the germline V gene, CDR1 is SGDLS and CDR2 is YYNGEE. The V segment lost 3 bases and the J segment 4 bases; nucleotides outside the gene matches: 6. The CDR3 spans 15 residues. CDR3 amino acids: CASSEGDREPDTQYF. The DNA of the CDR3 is TGTGCCAGCAGCGAGGGGGACAGGGAACCAGATACGCAGTATTTT.

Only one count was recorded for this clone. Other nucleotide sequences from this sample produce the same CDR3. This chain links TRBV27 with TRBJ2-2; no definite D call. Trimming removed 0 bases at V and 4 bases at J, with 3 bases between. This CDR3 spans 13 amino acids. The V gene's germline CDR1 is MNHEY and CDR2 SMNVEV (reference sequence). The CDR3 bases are TGTGCCAGCAGTTTATCGGCCACCGGGGAGCTGTTTTTT. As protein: CASSLSATGELFF.

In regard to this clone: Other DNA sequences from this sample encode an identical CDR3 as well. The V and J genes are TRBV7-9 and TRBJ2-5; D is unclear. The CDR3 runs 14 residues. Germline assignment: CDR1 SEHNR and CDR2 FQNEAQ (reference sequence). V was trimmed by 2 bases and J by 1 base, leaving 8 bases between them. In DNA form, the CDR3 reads TGTGCCAGCAGCTTACCTTTGGGCCAAGAGACCCAGTACTTC. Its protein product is CASSLPLGQETQYF.

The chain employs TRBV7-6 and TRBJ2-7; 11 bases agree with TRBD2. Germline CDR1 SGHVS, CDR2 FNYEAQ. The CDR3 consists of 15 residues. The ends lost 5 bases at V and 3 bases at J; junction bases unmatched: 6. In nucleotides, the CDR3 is TGTGCCAGCAGCGCGTACCTAGCGGGGGGCTACGAGCAGTACTTC. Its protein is CASSAYLAGGYEQYF.

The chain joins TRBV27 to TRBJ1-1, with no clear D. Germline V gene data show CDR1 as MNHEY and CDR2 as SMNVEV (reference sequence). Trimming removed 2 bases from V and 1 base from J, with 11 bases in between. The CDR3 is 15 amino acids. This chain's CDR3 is CASSLAQAQNTEAFF. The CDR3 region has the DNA TGTGCCAGCAGTTTAGCGCAGGCTCAGAACACTGAAGCTTTCTTT.

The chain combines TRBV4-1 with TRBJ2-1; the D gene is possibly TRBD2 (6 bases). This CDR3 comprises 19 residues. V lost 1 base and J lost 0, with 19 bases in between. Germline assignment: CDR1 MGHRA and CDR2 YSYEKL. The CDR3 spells CASSQVPPGRGSSYNEQFF. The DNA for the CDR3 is TGCGCCAGCAGCCAAGTCCCACCTGGGCGGGGCAGCTCCTACAATGAGCAGTTCTTC.

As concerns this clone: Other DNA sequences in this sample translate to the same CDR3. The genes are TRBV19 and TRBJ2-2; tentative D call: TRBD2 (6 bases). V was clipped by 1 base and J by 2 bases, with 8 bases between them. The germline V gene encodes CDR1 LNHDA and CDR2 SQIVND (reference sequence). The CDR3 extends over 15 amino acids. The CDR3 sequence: CASSIAGTNTGELFF. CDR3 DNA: TGTGCCAGTAGTATAGCAGGGACTAACACCGGGGAGCTGTTTTTT.

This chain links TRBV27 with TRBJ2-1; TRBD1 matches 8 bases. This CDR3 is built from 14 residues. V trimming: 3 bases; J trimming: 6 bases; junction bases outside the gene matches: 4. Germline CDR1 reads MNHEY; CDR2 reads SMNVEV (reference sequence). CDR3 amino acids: CASSFGTGSNEQFF. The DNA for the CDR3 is TGTGCCAGCAGTTTTGGGACAGGTAGCAATGAGCAGTTCTTC.

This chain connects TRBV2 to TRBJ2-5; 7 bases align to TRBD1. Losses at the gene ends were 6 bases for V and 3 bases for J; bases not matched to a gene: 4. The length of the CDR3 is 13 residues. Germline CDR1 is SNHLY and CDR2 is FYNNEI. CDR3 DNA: TGTGCCAGCAGGACCGGGACAGAAGAGACCCAGTACTTC. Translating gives CASRTGTEETQYF.

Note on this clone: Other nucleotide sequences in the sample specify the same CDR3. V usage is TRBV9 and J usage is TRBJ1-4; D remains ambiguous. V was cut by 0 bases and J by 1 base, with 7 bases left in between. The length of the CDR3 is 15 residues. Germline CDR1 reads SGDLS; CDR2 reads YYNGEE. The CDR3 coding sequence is TGTGCCAGCAGCGTAGGATGGGGAACTAATGAAAAACTGTTTTTT. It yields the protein CASSVGWGTNEKLFF.